A single sample gave rise to the 5 T cell receptor beta chains below, sequenced in a study of blood T cell repertoires in COVID-19. Some clones are missing from TCRdb's copy, which holds only in-frame ones; the method was immunoSEQ multiplex PCR. This sample has hundreds of thousands of clones, with 83% found just once. The sequenced sample was peripheral blood. These TCRs come from a woman aged 35 to 49 with active or convalescent COVID-19.

This clone was counted a single time. This chain uses TRBV2 with TRBJ2-3; 8 nucleotides align to TRBD2. The CDR3 is 14 amino acids. CDR1 is SNHLY, CDR2 FYNNEI, per germline. Germline trimming cut 3 bases from V and 4 bases from J; bases unmatched to any gene: 3. The CDR3 region is CASSEVGGADTQYF. The CDR3, as DNA: TGTGCCAGCAGTGAGGTCGGGGGGGCAGATACGCAGTATTTT. The variable domain in full, with the rest retrieved from reference TRBV2 and TRBJ2-3, is EPEVTQTPSHQVTQMGQEVILRCVPISNHLYFYWYRQILGQKVEFLVSFYNNEISEKSEIFDDQFSVERPDGSNFTLKIRSTKLEDSAMYFCASSEVGGADTQYFGPGTRLTVL.

J is TRBJ2-2 and V is TRBV24-1; 7 nucleotides match TRBD1. This CDR3 contains 16 residues. Trimming removed 3 bases from V and 1 base from J; junction bases left unmatched: 4. From germline, CDR1 is KGHDR and CDR2 SFDVKD. The CDR3 DNA follows: TGTGCCACCAGTGATCCTAACAGGGGGAACACCGGGGAGCTGTTTTTT. Protein sequence: CATSDPNRGNTGELFF.

CDR3 DNA sequence: TGTGCCAGCAGCGCCAGCGGGCGGGCAACAGATACGCAGTATTTT. Its protein is CASSASGRATDTQYF. The chain employs TRBV28 and TRBJ2-3; weak D call: TRBD2 (6 bases). V lost 6 bases, J lost 3 bases, and 16 bases lay in between. The CDR3 sequence is 15 residues long. Germline-derived CDR1 and CDR2 are MDHEN and SYDVKM. The full variable domain, with the rest looked up from reference TRBV28 and TRBJ2-3, is DVKVTQSSRYLVKRTGEKVFLECVQDMDHENMFWYRQDPGLGLRLIYFSYDVKMKEKGDIPEGYSVSREKKERFSLILESASTNQTSMYLCASSASGRATDTQYFGPGTRLTVL.

The rearrangement uses TRBV20-1 and TRBJ1-1; D perhaps matches TRBD1 (5 bases). Germline V gene data show CDR1 as DFQATT and CDR2 as SNEGSKA (reference sequence). CDR3 size: 11 residues. Trimming removed 5 bases at V and 11 bases at J, with 15 bases between. The CDR3 reads CSAASQGRAFF. Here the CDR3 DNA reads TGCAGTGCTGCCTCCCAGGGAAGGGCTTTCTTT.

V usage is TRBV19 and J usage is TRBJ2-1; 7 bases line up with TRBD2. This CDR3 spans 14 amino acids. Looked up from germline, CDR1 is LNHDA and CDR2 is SQIVND (reference sequence). Trimming cost V 4 bases and J 0 bases; bases outside gene matches: 0. The DNA for the CDR3 is TGTGCCAGTAGTAGCGGGAGCTCCTACAATGAGCAGTTCTTC. Protein: CASSSGSSYNEQFF.